This TCR beta chain was identified during a study of cytomegalovirus exposure and HLA in healthy donors (dated by TCRdb to about 2017). Describing the broader study: An earlier analysis of some 500 of the donors reported more than 250 Gb of sequence data and some 120 million unique TCR beta sequences from 150 million to 200 million T cells. Roughly 320 gigabases of sequencing data and 70 million to 95 million unique TCR sequences made up an early release that covered about 640 HLA-typed donors. Among the roughly 400 genotyped donors, roughly 80% belonged to the genetic ancestry cluster associated with self-reported Caucasian donors. The study aimed to test whether signatures of past pathogen exposure could be identified by cataloging public T cell receptors. The T cell repertoires of some 670 subjects were profiled by immunosequencing and related to cytomegalovirus serostatus. Along with the roughly 710-subject first cohort, a separate validation cohort of around 120 different subjects was used. To predict cytomegalovirus infection status, the study brought together high-throughput TCR immunosequencing, statistical association of individual TCRs with disease status, and machine learning. In a later analysis, previously published TCR beta repertoires from 666 donors were re-analyzed and high-resolution HLA genotyping was added so that TCR occurrence patterns could be studied. Rather than drawing on any new phenotypic data, the later analysis identified candidate immune exposures from TCR beta sequences and the way those sequences occurred across donors. In an earlier analysis of over 550 of the donors, high-throughput TCR beta sequencing was used to judge whether each TCR beta V gene segment behaved as functional or pseudogenic. Donor age, sex, ethnicity and CMV serostatus were collected together with the repertoire data. Genome-wide SNP genotypes for about 55% of the 666 donors were used in a later genetic analysis, which treated that subset as a discovery cohort. All discovery cohort repertoires had been generated on a single sequencing platform. Class I and class II HLA loci were covered by the typing at four-digit resolution. The number of typed donors differed by locus: roughly 620-630 for A, B, C, DRB1 and DQB1; 500 to 550 for DQA1; approximately 610 for DPA1; and about 450 for DPB1. Several DR-DQ haplotypes were handled as single units for association and clustering because linkage in the cohort was strong. Among a few hundred genotyped donors of the cohort, an average of approximately 250,000 unique TCR beta nucleotide sequences were sequenced per donor, around 18% of them non-productive. Findings and caveats that apply to the study as a whole: A cluster of highly shared sequence variants was judged likely to represent a technical artifact of the sequencing pipeline. A later genetic analysis associated a missense DCLRE1C variant with V-gene and J-gene trimming of TCR beta chains, and an independent cohort replicated the association. A total of fewer than 200 TCR beta chains were listed by the study as associated with cytomegalovirus. It was suggested by the authors that the approach could potentially be generalized to other disease states and immunological phenotypes. Because some donors lacked HLA typing at each locus, the association tests relied only on the typed subset. In an earlier analysis of more than 450 of the donors, most TCR beta V segments were observed in productive rearrangements about 87% or about 30% of the time, broadly matching IMGT annotations. Roughly uniform sequencing depth across donors was assumed in presence/absence analyses, although this assumption may not hold. In this cohort, only TCR beta chains were sequenced, and detectable features were limited by the absence of alpha or paired-chain data. In a later analysis, HLA-associated TCR beta chains showed more clonal expansion and lower generation probabilities than non-associated chains that were equally common. Cytomegalovirus status was reported to be diagnosed by the classifier with high specificity and sensitivity in both the original and validation cohorts. A later analysis found that most CMV-associated TCR beta chains appeared HLA-restricted, with HLA associations seemingly driven largely by CMV exposure. Most TCR sequences were observed very rarely across donors, whereas some public TCRs were present in many individuals. When HLA alleles, especially DR and DQ, strongly co-occurred, TCR associations were difficult to assign to individual alleles. A further reported finding was that TCR beta sequences accurately predicted the HLA-A and HLA-B alleles for most subjects in the first cohort. Compared with the approximately 720-donor mean, donors in an Asian-associated ancestry cluster had fewer N-insertions in productive TCRs, according to a later genetic analysis. CMV serostatus was the only immune exposure information available for the cohort. Linkage disequilibrium might explain the correlated functional status among segregating V segments, but an unknown experimental factor could not be excluded. A later analysis reported that several top co-occurrence clusters appeared linked to parvovirus B19, influenza, CMV and Epstein-Barr virus. Because counts were too low, some 17 rarely observed V segments, including chromosome 9 orphons, were left out of the earlier analysis of approximately 500 of the donors. A later analysis found that TCR association rates varied across HLA loci, with DRB1 alleles showing the most associated TCRs and HLA-C alleles the fewest. Three of the identified cytomegalovirus-associated TCR beta chains were confirmed in vitro to be specific for cytomegalovirus antigens. Some IMGT-functional V segments, including TRBV6-2 and TRBV6-3, could not be distinguished by the 87-base-pair reads and were therefore excluded. Specific HLA alleles were associated with around 18,000 TCR beta sequences at a false discovery rate of 0.05 in a later analysis.

The cohort comprised under 700 healthy bone marrow donors. Cohort members were all nominally healthy when sampled, although unrecorded immune exposures were likely present. The donor was CMV seronegative and belonged to the group of around 400 seronegative cohort members. Each donor provided a peripheral blood sample, and peripheral blood mononuclear cells were used for TCR beta sequencing. The Qiagen DNeasy Blood Extraction Kit was used to extract genomic DNA from the blood cell samples. Including the terminal cysteine and phenylalanine, the CDR3 comprises 15 residues. Of the read, only the CDR3 DNA is kept; its 45 bases are in frame from base 1. For CDR1 and CDR2, the germline V gene lists SNHLY and FYNNEI. Trimming leaves V shorter by 1 base and J shorter by 2 bases, with the junction holding 1 base beyond the gene matches. Regarding this clone: Its antigen target is currently unknown. No qualities accompany the bases; no much larger clone lies one base away.

Library prep was done by the immunoSEQ multiplex PCR assay. The multiplex PCR relied on a mix of 60 forward primers for TCR Vbeta segments and 13 reverse primers for TCR Jbeta segments. A multiplex PCR assay on genomic DNA amplified the CDR3 region of rearranged TCR beta genes. On the Illumina HiSeq System, the amplified TCR beta libraries were sequenced as 87-base-pair reads. Per the source publication's procedure: A later analysis counted approximately 74 million unique TCR beta chains across the roughly 700 repertoires, and around 9.9 million of these chains were shared by at least two donors. To remove PCR and sequencing errors, raw reads were error-corrected and collapsed into unique sequences using a nearest-neighbor algorithm that merged closely related sequences. CDR3 sequences were aligned to IMGT reference sequences to assign V, D and J gene segments. Each retained sequence needed at least a six-nucleotide match to both a V gene segment and a J gene segment. Rearrangements were classified as productive when the CDR3 lacked stop codons and remained in frame with V and J, and all other rearrangements were classified as non-productive. Following IMGT convention, CDR3 was defined as the stretch from the second conserved V-encoded cysteine up to the conserved J-encoded phenylalanine. The earlier analysis of some 540 of the donors excluded any sequence lacking an unambiguous match to a single V gene segment. In an earlier analysis of roughly 600 of the donors, a V segment was called functional when productive rearrangements were above 56.7%, and segregating when the standard deviation between donors exceeded 5%. A statistical classification framework was built to diagnose cytomegalovirus status from the catalog of TCR beta chain sequences. V and J gene assignment, in a later analysis, came from comparing TCR nucleotide sequences with IMGT/GENE-DB human TR gene sequences. The TCRdist pipeline was used in a later analysis to assign CDR3 sequences and most-parsimonious VDJ recombination scenarios. In a later analysis, each TCR beta chain was defined by its CDR3 amino acid sequence together with its V-gene family, and reads lacking a unique V-gene family were excluded. As a way to deal with suspected cross-contamination and a sequencing artifact, a later analysis dropped 450 to 700 nucleotide sequences that were highly shared and had low generation probability. For each public chain, a later analysis derived a clonal expansion index from normalized ranks of inferred template counts within each repertoire. Generation probabilities in a later analysis came from a VDJ recombination model fitted to out-of-frame rearrangements, and those results were checked against IGoR. In a later analysis, hypergeometric tests were used to score TCR-TCR, TCR-HLA and TCR-CMV co-occurrence, with a repertoire-size bias correction applied to TCR pairs. False discovery rates were estimated in a later analysis by permuting HLA or CMV assignments 20 times. In a later analysis, co-occurring TCRs were grouped using DBSCAN, and TCRdist sequence similarity was added for clustering within HLA-allele-positive subsets. Repertoires with fewer than 30,000 or more than 120,000 public chains were left out of co-occurrence clustering, as were five repertoires with anomalous nucleotide sharing. What TCRdb holds here is the immuneACCESS table cut down to in-frame rearrangements. Part of the clones is not present; checked against another copy, under half of the missing clones reflect an unresolved V gene, and the others are unexplained. The DNA was the basis for D and trimming; V, J and clone size are from that table. The sample table lists 150,000 to 200,000 clones, about 77% of them with a count of one. Roughly 1.3% of the sample goes to the ten largest clones.

The chain couples TRBV2 to TRBJ2-1; 8 bases in between match TRBD2. The clonotype originates from a man aged 30-40 years in good health and CMV-seronegative. The sample was PBMCs. The CDR3 region reads CASSEGRGAYNEQFF. The bases are TGTGCCAGCAGTGAAGGGCGGGGGGCCTACAATGAGCAGTTCTTC.